This T cell receptor (beta chain) was recorded in a study of post-analysis software for immune sequencing data. Prepared libraries of TCR beta cDNA carried unique molecular identifiers. TCRdb called the PCR reads again in MiXCR, with one record for every CDR3 protein. The table shows around 500,000 distinct CDR3 sequences, with approximately 34% occurring only once. Comments on this clonotype: No antigen is known for it. A much larger clone is a single base away; this may be a read error.

Findings of the study overall: F measure clustering grouped samples strongly by preparation batch.

What was sequenced was blood. The clonotype was recovered from a girl aged 2-17 years with multiple sclerosis.

The CDR3 region is CAGSYEETQYF. Here the CDR3 DNA reads TGTGCCGGCAGTTATGAAGAGACCCAGTACTTC. The V call is TRBV6-5, the J call TRBJ2-5; no definite D call. The CDR3 has 11 residues. Germline V gene data show CDR1 as MNHEY and CDR2 as SVGAGI.